The source of this T cell receptor (beta chain) is a study of T cells in women clearing cervical HPV infection. Study information: Blood came at first lesion visit for cases, post-clearance for controls.

Prevalent HPV16 infections were excluded; only incident single HPV16 infections included. Using immunoSEQ multiplex PCR, the repertoire was profiled, and TCRdb retains in-frame clones only, with some absent. The sample features some 30,000 clones, with approximately 8.3% in its top ten. In the case of this clone: The CDR3 is cut off 3 residues early in the read; its end comes from the germline J gene.

This CDR3 is built from 17 residues. Germline CDR1 reads LNHDA; CDR2 reads SQIVND (reference sequence). V lost 11 bases and J lost 2, with 26 bases in between. The V and J genes are TRBV19 and TRBJ2-3; weak D call: TRBD1 (6 bases). The sequenced sample was blood buffy coat. This sequence was found in a woman aged 18-69 years with a cervical HPV16 infection that either progressed to CIN3+ or cleared (not recorded which). The CDR3: CAPSHRALRAPTDTQYF. Partial CDR3 DNA: TGTGCCCCTAGCCACAGGGCCCTAAGGGCCCCCACAGATACG. Based on the CDR3 plus reference TRBV19 and TRBJ2-3, the full variable domain is DGGITQSPKYLFRKEGQNVTLSCEQNLNHDAMYWYRQDPGQGLRLIYYSQIVNDFQKGDIAEGYSVSREKKESFPLTVTSAQKNPTAFYLCAPSHRALRAPTDTQYFGPGTRLTVL.